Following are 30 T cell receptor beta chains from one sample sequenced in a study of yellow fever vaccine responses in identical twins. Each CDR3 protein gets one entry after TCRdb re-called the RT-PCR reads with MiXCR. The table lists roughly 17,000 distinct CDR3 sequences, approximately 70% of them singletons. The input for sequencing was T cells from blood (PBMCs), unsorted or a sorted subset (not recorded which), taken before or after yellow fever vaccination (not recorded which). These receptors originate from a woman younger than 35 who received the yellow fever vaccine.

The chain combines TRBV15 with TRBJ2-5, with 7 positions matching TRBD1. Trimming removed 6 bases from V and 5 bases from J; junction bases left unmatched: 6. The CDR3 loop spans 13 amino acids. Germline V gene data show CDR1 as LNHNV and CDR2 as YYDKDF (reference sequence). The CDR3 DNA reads TGTGCCACCAGTTTACAGGGGTTCGAGACCCAGTACTTC. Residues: CATSLQGFETQYF. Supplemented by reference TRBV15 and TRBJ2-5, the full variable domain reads DAMVIQNPRYQVTQFGKPVTLSCSQTLNHNVMYWYQQKSSQAPKLLFHYYDKDFNNEADTPDNFQSRRPNTSFCFLDIRSPGLGDTAMYLCATSLQGFETQYFGPGTRLLVL.

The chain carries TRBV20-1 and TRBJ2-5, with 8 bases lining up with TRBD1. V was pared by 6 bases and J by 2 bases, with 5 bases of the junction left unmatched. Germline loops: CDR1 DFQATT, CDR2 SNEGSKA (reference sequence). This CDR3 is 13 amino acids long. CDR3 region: CSAKGQAQETQYF. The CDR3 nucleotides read TGCAGTGCGAAGGGACAGGCTCAAGAGACCCAGTACTTC.

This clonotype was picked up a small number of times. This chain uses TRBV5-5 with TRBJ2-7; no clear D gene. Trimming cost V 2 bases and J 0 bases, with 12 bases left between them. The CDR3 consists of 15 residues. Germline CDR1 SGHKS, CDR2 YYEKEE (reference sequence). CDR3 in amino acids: CASSLTAYSSYEQYV. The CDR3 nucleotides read TGTGCCAGCAGCTTAACAGCGTATAGCTCCTACGAGCAGTACGTC.

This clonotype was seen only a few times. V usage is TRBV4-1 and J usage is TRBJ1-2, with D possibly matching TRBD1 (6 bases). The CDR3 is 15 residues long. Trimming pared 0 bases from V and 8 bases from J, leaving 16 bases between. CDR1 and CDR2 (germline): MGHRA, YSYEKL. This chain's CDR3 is CASSQEDRQARGYTF. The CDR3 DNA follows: TGCGCCAGCAGCCAAGAAGACAGACAGGCTAGGGGCTACACCTTC.

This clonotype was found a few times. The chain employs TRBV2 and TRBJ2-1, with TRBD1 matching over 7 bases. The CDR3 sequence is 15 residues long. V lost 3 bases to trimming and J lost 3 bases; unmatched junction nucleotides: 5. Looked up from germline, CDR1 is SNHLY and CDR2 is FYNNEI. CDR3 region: CASSDVQGFYNEQFF. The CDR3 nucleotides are TGTGCCAGCAGTGATGTACAGGGGTTCTACAATGAGCAGTTCTTC.

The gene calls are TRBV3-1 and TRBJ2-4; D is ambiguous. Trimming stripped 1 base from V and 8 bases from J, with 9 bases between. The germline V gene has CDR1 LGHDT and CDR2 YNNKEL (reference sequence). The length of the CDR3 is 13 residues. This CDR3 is CASSQGNMDIQYF. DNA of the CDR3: TGTGCCAGCAGCCAAGGTAATATGGACATTCAGTACTTC.

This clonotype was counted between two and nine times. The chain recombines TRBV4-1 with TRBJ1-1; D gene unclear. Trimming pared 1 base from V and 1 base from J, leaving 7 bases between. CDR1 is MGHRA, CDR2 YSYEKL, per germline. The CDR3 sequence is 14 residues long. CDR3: CASSQVPGNTEAFF. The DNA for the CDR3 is TGCGCCAGCAGCCAAGTGCCCGGGAACACTGAAGCTTTCTTT.

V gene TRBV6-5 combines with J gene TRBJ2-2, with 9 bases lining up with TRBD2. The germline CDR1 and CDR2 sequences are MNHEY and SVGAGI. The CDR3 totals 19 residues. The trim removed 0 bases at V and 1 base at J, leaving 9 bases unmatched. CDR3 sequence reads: CASSYSTSGPGMNTGELFF. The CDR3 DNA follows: TGTGCCAGCAGTTACTCGACTAGCGGACCCGGAATGAACACCGGGGAGCTGTTTTTT.

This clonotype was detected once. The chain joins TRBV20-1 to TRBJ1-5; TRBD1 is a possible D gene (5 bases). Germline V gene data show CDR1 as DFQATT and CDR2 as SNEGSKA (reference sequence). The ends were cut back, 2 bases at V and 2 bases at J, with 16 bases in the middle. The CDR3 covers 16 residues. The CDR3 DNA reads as TGCAGTGCTAGACCCGGCGGGGGACGGGGCAATCAGCCCCAGCATTTT. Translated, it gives CSARPGGGRGNQPQHF.

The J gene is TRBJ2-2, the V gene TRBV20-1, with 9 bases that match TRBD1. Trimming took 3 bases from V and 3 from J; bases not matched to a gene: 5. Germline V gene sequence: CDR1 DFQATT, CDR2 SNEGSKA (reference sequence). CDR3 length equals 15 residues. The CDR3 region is CSASLQGADTGELFF. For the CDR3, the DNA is TGCAGTGCTAGTTTACAGGGGGCTGACACCGGGGAGCTGTTTTTT.

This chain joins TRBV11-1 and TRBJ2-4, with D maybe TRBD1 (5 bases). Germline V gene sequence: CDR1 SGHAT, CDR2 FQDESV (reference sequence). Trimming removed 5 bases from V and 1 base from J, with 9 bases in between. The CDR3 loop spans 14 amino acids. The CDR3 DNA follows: TGTGCCAGCAGCCCCAGGGTGGCCAAAAACATTCAGTACTTC. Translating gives CASSPRVAKNIQYF.

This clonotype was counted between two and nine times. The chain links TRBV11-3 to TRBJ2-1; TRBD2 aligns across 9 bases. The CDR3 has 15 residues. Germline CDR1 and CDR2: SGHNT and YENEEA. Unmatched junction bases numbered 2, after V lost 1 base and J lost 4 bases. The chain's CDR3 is CASSLGGGAYNEQFF. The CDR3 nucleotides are TGTGCCAGCAGCTTAGGCGGGGGGGCGTACAATGAGCAGTTCTTC.

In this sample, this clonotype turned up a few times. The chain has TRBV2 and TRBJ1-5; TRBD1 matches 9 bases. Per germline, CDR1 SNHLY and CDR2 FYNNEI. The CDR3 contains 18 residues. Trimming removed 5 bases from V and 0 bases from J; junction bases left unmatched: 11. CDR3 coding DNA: TGTGCCAGCAGTCCAATTGGACAGGGGTCCTATAGCAATCAGCCCCAGCATTTT. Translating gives CASSPIGQGSYSNQPQHF. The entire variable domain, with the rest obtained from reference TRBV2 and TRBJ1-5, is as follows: EPEVTQTPSHQVTQMGQEVILRCVPISNHLYFYWYRQILGQKVEFLVSFYNNEISEKSEIFDDQFSVERPDGSNFTLKIRSTKLEDSAMYFCASSPIGQGSYSNQPQHFGDGTRLSIL.

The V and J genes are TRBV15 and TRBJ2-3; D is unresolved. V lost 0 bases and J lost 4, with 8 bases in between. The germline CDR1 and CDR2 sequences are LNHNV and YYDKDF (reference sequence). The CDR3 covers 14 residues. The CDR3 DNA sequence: TGTGCCACCAGCAGAGATTTGGCGTCAGATACGCAGTATTTT. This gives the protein CATSRDLASDTQYF.

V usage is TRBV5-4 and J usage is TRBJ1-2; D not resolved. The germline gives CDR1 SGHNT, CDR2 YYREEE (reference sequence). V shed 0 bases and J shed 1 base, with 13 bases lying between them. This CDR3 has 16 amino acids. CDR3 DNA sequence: TGTGCCAGCAGCTTGGACAATCATGAACTTAACTATGGCTACACCTTC. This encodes CASSLDNHELNYGYTF. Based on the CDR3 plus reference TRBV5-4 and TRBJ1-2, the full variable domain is ETGVTQSPTHLIKTRGQQVTLRCSSQSGHNTVSWYQQALGQGPQFIFQYYREEENGRGNFPPRFSGLQFPNYSSELNVNALELDDSALYLCASSLDNHELNYGYTFGSGTRLTVV.

The CDR3 DNA sequence: TGTGCCAGCTCGTCCGCGGGGGCAGATACGCAGTATTTT. As protein: CASSSAGADTQYF. The chain has TRBV18 and TRBJ2-3, with TRBD2 matching over 7 bases. Germline lookup yields CDR1 KGHSH and CDR2 LQKENI. J gave up 4 bases and V 6 bases, and 4 bases lay outside the gene matches. The CDR3 extends over 13 amino acids. Based on the CDR3 plus reference TRBV18 and TRBJ2-3, the full variable domain is NAGVMQNPRHLVRRRGQEARLRCSPMKGHSHVYWYRQLPEEGLKFMVYLQKENIIDESGMPKERFSAEFPKEGPSILRIQQVVRGDSAAYFCASSSAGADTQYFGPGTRLTVL.

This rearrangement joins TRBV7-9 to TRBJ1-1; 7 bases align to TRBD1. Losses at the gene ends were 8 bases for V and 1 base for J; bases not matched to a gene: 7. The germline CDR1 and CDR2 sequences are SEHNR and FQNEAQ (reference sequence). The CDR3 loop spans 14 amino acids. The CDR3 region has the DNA TGTGCCAGCCAACGTGGGACAGAGAACACTGAAGCTTTCTTT. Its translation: CASQRGTENTEAFF.

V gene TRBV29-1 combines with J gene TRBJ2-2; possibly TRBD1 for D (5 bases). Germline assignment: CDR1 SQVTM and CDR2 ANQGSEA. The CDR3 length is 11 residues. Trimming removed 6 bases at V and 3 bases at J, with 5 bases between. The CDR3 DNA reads TGCAGCGTCAGGGACACCGGGGAGCTGTTTTTT. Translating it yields CSVRDTGELFF.

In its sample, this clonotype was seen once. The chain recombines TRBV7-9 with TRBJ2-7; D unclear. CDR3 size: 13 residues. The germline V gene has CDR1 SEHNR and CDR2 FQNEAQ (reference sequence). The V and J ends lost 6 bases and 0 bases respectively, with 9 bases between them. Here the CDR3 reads CASSSSSSYEQYV. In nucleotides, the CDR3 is TGTGCCAGCAGTTCTTCCAGCTCCTACGAGCAGTACGTC.

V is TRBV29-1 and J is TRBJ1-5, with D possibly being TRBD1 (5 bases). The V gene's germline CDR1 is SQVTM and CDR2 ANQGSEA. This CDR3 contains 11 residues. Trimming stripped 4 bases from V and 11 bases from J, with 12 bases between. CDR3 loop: CSVGGEGAQHF. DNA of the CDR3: TGCAGCGTTGGAGGCGAAGGGGCCCAGCATTTT.

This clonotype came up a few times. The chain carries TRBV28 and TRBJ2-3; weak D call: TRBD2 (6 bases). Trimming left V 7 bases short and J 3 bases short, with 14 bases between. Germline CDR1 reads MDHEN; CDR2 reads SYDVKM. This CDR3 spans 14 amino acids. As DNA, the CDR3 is TGTGCCAGCAAGGAGGGAGTCCTTACAGATACGCAGTATTTT. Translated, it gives CASKEGVLTDTQYF. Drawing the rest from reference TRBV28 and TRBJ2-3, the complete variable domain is DVKVTQSSRYLVKRTGEKVFLECVQDMDHENMFWYRQDPGLGLRLIYFSYDVKMKEKGDIPEGYSVSREKKERFSLILESASTNQTSMYLCASKEGVLTDTQYFGPGTRLTVL.

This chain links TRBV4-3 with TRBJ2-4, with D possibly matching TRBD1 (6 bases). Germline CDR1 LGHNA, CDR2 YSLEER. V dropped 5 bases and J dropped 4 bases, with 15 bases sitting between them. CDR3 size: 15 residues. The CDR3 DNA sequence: TGCGCCAGCAGCAAACCCGACAGGCTTAAAAACATTCAGTACTTC. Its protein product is CASSKPDRLKNIQYF.

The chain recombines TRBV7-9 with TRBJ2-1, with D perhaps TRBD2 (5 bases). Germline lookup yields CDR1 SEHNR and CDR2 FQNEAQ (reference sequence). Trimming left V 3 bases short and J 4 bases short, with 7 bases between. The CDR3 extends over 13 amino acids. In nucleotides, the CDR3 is TGTGCCAGCAGCTTGGACTTATACAATGAGCAGTTCTTC. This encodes CASSLDLYNEQFF.

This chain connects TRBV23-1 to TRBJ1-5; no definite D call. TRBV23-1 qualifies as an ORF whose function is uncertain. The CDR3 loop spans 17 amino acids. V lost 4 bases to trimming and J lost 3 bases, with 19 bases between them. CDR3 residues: CASSPAPPARLNQPQHF. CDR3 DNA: TGCGCCAGCAGTCCGGCCCCCCCGGCGAGGCTCAATCAGCCCCAGCATTTT.

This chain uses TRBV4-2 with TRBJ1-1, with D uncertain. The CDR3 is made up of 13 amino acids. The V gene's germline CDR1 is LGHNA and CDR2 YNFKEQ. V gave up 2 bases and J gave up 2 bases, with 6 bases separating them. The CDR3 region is CASSQITNTEAFF. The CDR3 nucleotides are TGTGCCAGCAGCCAAATCACTAACACTGAAGCTTTCTTT.

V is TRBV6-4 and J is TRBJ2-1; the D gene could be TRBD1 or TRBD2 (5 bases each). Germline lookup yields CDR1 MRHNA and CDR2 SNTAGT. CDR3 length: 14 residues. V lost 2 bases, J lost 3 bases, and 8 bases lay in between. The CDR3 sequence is CASSDRDLYNEQFF. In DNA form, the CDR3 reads TGTGCCAGCAGTGACCGGGACCTCTACAATGAGCAGTTCTTC.

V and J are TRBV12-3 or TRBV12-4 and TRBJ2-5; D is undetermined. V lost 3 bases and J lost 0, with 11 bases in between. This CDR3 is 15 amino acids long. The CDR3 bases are TGTGCCAGCAGTTTTGGCAGCAAGTACCAAGAGACCCAGTACTTC. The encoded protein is CASSFGSKYQETQYF.

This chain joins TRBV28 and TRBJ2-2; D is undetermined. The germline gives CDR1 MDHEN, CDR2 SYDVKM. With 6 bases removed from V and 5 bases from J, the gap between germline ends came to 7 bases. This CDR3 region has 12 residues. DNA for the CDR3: TGTGCCAGCAGCTGGCGAACCGGGGAGCTGTTTTTT. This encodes CASSWRTGELFF.

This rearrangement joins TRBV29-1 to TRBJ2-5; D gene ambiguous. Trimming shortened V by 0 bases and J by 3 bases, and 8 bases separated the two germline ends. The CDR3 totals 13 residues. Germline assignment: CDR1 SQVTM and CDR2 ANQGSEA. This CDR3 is CSVEELGKETQYF. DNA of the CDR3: TGCAGCGTTGAAGAGCTGGGGAAAGAGACCCAGTACTTC.

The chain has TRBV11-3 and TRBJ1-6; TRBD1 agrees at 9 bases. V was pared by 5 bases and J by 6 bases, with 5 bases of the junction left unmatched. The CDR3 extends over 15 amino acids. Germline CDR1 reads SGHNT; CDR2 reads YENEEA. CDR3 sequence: CASSMRTGVNSPLHF. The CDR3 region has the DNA TGTGCCAGCAGCATGCGGACAGGGGTTAATTCACCCCTCCACTTT.